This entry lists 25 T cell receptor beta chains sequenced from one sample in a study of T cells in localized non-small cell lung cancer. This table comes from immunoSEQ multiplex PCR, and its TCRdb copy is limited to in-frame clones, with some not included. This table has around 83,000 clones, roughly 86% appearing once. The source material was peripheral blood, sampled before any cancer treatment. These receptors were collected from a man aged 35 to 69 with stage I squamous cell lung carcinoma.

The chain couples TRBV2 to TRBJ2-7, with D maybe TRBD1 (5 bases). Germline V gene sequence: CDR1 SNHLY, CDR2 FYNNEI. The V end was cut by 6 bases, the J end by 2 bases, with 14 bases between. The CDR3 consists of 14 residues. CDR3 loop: CASRPQVTTYEQYF. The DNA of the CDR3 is TGTGCCAGCAGACCACAGGTTACTACCTACGAGCAGTACTTC.

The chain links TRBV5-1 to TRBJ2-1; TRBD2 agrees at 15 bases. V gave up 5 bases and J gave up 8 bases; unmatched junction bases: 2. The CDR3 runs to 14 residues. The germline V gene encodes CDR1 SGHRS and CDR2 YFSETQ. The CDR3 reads CASSRTSGGDEQFF. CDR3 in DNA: TGCGCCAGCAGTCGGACTAGCGGGGGGGATGAGCAGTTCTTC.

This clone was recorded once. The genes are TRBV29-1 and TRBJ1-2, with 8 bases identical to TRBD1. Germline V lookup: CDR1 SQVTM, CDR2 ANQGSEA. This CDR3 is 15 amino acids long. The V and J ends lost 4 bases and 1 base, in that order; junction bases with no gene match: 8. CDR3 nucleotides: TGCAGCGTTGCTCAGGGGGCTATTGGTAACTATGGCTACACCTTC. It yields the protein CSVAQGAIGNYGYTF.

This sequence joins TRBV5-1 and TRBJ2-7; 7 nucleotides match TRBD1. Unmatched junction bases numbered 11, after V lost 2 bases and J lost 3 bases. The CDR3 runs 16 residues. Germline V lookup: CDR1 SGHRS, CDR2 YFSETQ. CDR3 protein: CASSFYSGTENYEQYF. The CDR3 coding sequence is TGCGCCAGCAGCTTCTACTCCGGGACAGAAAACTACGAGCAGTACTTC.

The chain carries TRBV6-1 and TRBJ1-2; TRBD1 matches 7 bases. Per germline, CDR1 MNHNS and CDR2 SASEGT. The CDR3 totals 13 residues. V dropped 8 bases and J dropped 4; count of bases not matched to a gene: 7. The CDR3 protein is CASLRTGSYGYTF. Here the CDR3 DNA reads TGTGCCAGCTTGAGGACAGGTAGCTATGGCTACACCTTC.

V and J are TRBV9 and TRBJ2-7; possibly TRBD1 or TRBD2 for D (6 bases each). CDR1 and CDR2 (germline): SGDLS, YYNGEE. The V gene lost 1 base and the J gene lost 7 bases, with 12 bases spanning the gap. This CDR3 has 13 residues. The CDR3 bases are TGTGCCAGCAGCGTAAACAGGGCGGGAGAGCAGTACTTC. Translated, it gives CASSVNRAGEQYF.

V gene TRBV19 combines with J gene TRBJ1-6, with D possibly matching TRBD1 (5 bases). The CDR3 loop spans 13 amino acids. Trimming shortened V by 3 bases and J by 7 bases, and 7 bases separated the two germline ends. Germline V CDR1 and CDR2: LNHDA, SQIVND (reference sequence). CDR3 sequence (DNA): TGTGCCAGTAGTATGGCAGGGAATTCACCCCTCCACTTT. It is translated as CASSMAGNSPLHF. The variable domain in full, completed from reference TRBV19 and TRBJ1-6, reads DGGITQSPKYLFRKEGQNVTLSCEQNLNHDAMYWYRQDPGQGLRLIYYSQIVNDFQKGDIAEGYSVSREKKESFPLTVTSAQKNPTAFYLCASSMAGNSPLHFGNGTRLTVT.

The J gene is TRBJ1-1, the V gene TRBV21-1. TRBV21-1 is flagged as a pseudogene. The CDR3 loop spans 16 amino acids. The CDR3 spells CASSPLSPTMNTEAFF. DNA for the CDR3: TGTGCCAGCAGCCCCCTAAGCCCCACCATGAACACTGAAGCTTTCTTT.

CDR3 residues: CASSPSGTGSYEQYF. The CDR3 DNA reads as TGTGCCAGCAGTCCGTCGGGGACAGGGTCCTACGAGCAGTACTTC. This rearrangement joins TRBV6-5 to TRBJ2-7, with 9 positions matching TRBD1. Looked up from germline, CDR1 is MNHEY and CDR2 is SVGAGI. The J segment lost 1 base and the V segment lost 5 bases, leaving 6 bases of the junction unmatched. The CDR3 contains 15 residues.

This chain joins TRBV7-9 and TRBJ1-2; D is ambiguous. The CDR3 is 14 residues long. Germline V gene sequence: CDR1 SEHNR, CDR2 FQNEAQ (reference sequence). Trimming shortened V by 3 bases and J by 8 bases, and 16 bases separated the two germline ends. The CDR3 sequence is CASSLVAPERGYTF. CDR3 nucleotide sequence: TGTGCCAGCAGCTTGGTTGCCCCCGAGAGAGGCTACACCTTC.

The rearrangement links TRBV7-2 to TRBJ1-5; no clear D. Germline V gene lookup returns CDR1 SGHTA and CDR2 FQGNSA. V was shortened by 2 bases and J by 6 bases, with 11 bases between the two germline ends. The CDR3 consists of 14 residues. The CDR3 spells CASSLIRSGQPQHF. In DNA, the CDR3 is TGTGCCAGCAGCTTAATACGTTCGGGTCAGCCCCAGCATTTT. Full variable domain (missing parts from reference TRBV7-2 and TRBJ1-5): GAGVSQSPSNKVTEKGKDVELRCDPISGHTALYWYRQSLGQGLEFLIYFQGNSAPDKSGLPSDRFSAERTGGSVSTLTIQRTQQEDSAVYLCASSLIRSGQPQHFGDGTRLSIL.

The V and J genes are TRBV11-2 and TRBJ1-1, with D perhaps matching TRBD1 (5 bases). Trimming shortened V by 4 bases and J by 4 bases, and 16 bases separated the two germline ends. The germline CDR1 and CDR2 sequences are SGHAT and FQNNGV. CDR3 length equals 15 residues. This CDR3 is CASSSIPQRGTEAFF. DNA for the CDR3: TGTGCCAGCAGCTCCATACCTCAAAGGGGCACTGAAGCTTTCTTT.

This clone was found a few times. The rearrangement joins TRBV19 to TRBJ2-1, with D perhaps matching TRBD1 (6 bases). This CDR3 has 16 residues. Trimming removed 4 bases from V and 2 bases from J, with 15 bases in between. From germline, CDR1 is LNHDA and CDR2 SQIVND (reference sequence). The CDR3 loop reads CASSRTGTSTYNEQFF. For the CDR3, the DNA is TGTGCCAGTAGTAGAACCGGGACAAGTACCTACAATGAGCAGTTCTTC. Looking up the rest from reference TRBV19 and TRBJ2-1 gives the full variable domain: DGGITQSPKYLFRKEGQNVTLSCEQNLNHDAMYWYRQDPGQGLRLIYYSQIVNDFQKGDIAEGYSVSREKKESFPLTVTSAQKNPTAFYLCASSRTGTSTYNEQFFGPGTRLTVL.

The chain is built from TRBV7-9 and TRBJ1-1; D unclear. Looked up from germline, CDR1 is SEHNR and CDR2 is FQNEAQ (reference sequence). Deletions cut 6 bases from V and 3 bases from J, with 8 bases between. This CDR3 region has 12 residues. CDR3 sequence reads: CASRRGYTEAFF. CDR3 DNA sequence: TGTGCCAGCAGGAGAGGGTACACTGAAGCTTTCTTT.

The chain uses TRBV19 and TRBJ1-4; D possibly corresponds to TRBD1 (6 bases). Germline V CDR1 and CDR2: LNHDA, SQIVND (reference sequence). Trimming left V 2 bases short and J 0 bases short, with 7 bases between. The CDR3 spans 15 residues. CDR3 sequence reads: CASSIRGTTNEKLFF. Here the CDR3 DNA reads TGTGCCAGTAGTATAAGGGGGACAACTAATGAAAAACTGTTTTTT. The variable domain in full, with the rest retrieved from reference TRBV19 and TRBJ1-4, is DGGITQSPKYLFRKEGQNVTLSCEQNLNHDAMYWYRQDPGQGLRLIYYSQIVNDFQKGDIAEGYSVSREKKESFPLTVTSAQKNPTAFYLCASSIRGTTNEKLFFGSGTQLSVL.

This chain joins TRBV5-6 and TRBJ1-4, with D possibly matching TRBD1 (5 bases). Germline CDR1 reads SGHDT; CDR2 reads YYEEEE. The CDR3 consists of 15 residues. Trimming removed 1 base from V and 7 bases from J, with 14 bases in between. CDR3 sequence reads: CASSLNRRAGEKLFF. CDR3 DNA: TGTGCCAGCAGCTTGAATCGCAGGGCGGGTGAAAAACTGTTTTTT.

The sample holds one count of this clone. CDR3 region: CASSLWGAYGYTF. In nucleotides, the CDR3 is TGTGCCAGCAGCTTATGGGGGGCCTATGGCTACACCTTC. The rearrangement joins TRBV5-5 to TRBJ1-2; D is possibly TRBD1 (6 bases). The V gene's germline CDR1 is SGHKS and CDR2 YYEKEE (reference sequence). The CDR3 totals 13 residues. With 2 bases removed from V and 4 bases from J, the gap between germline ends came to 9 bases.

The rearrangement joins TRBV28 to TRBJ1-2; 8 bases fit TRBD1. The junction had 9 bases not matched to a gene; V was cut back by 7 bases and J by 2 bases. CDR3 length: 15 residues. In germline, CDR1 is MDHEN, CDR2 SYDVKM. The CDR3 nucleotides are TGTGCCAGCACCGCCCAGGGGGCCCGAAACTATGGCTACACCTTC. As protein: CASTAQGARNYGYTF.

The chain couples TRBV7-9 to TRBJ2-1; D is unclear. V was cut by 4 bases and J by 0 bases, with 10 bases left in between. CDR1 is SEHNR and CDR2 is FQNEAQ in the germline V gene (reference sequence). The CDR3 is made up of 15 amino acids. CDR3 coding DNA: TGTGCCAGCAGCTCCGACCGTAGCTCCTACAATGAGCAGTTCTTC. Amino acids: CASSSDRSSYNEQFF.

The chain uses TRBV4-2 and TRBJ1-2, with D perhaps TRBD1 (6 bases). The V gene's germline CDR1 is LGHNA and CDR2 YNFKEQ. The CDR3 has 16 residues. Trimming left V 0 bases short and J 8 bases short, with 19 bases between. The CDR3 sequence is CASSQEHSWKGQGYTF. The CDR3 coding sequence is TGTGCCAGCAGCCAAGAACACTCGTGGAAGGGACAAGGCTACACCTTC.

The CDR3 reads CASTLTAGGGELFF. The CDR3 DNA reads as TGTGCCAGCACATTGACCGCGGGTGGCGGGGAGCTGTTTTTT. The chain couples TRBV6-1 to TRBJ2-2, with D possibly TRBD2 on 5 matching bases. The V end lost 7 bases, the J end lost 7 bases, and 16 bases lay between the germline ends. This CDR3 is 14 amino acids long. Germline CDR1 and CDR2: MNHNS and SASEGT.

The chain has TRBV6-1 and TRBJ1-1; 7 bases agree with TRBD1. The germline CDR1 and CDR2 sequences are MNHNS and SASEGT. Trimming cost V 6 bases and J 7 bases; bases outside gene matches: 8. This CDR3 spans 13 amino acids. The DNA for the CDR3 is TGTGCCAGCAGGGGGGCCGACAGGGTTGAAGCTTTCTTT. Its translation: CASRGADRVEAFF.

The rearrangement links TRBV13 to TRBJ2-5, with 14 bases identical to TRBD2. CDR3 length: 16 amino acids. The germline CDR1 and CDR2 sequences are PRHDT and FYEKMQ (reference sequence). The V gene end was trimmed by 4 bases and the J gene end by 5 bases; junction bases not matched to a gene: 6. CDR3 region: CASSSRLAGGRETQYF. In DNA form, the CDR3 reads TGTGCCAGCAGCTCCCGACTAGCGGGGGGGAGGGAGACCCAGTACTTC.

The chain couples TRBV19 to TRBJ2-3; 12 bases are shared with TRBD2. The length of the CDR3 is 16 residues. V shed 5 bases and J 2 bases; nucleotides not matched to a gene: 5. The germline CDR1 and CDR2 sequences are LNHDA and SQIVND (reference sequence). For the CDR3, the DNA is TGTGCCAGTAGTGGTCCTAGCGGGGGGGCCACAGATACGCAGTATTTT. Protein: CASSGPSGGATDTQYF.

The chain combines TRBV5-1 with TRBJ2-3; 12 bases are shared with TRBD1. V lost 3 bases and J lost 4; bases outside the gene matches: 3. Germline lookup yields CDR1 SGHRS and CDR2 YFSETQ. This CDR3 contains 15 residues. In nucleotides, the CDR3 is TGCGCCAGCAGCTCCGGGACAGGGGGCCCAGATACGCAGTATTTT. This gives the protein CASSSGTGGPDTQYF.